This T cell receptor beta chain was obtained from a study of blood T cell repertoires in COVID-19. Study information: Specimens from acute and convalescent COVID-19 originated in the United States, Italy and Spain. T cells, B-cell-depleted T cells, or PBMCs provided the cDNA or gDNA that served as material.

Original processing notes: Reference gene primer amplification yielded estimated nucleated cell counts. Profiling relied on immunoSEQ multiplex PCR, and the TCRdb table lists in-frame clones only, not all of them. V and J calls and clone size are as listed in that table; D and trimming were resolved from the DNA. Altogether roughly 94,000 clones are present, 84% being singletons, with the ten largest covering roughly 25%. The CDR3 runs 16 residues. Germline assignment: CDR1 LGHNA and CDR2 YNFKEQ. V gave up 0 bases and J gave up 2 bases; unmatched junction bases: 3. This clone was counted once. The sequence was obtained from a man aged 55 to 70 with acute or convalescent COVID-19. The rearrangement joins TRBV4-2 to TRBJ1-2; 10 bases align to TRBD1. Sequenced sample: peripheral blood. The CDR3 loop is CASSQDQGQGNYGYTF. The CDR3 DNA reads TGTGCCAGCAGCCAAGACCAGGGACAGGGGAACTATGGCTACACCTTC.